One and the same sample provided the 14 T cell receptor beta chains below, sequenced in a study of metastatic and nonmetastatic thyroid tumors. TCRdb re-called the PCR reads via MiXCR. The sample yields more than 25,000 clones, around 7% seen once. Patients had received no treatment of any kind before thyroid surgery. The sequenced material came from blood. These receptors originate from a female donor with papillary thyroid cancer or a benign thyroid nodule (not recorded which). Some clones in this sample may be carry-over from other donors' samples.

This clone came up many times. The V gene is TRBV2, the J gene TRBJ1-2; D unclear. The germline CDR1 and CDR2 sequences are SNHLY and FYNNEI. V was shortened by 3 bases and J by 4 bases, with 9 bases between the two germline ends. This CDR3 is built from 13 residues. In nucleotides, the CDR3 is TGTGCCAGCAGTGAGTTACACGTCTATGGCTACACCTTC. Protein product: CASSELHVYGYTF.

This clone was counted between two and nine times. This chain links TRBV24-1 with TRBJ2-7, with D perhaps matching TRBD2 (6 bases). Trimming removed 7 bases from V and 0 bases from J, with 12 bases in between. The CDR3 consists of 14 residues. Germline V gene sequence: CDR1 KGHDR, CDR2 SFDVKD. The CDR3 protein is CATSGGPSSYEQYF. CDR3 bases: TGTGCCACCAGCGGGGGTCCGAGCTCCTACGAGCAGTACTTC.

This clone was observed at least ten times. The chain links TRBV27 to TRBJ2-3; 8 nucleotides line up with TRBD2. The ends lost 8 bases at V and 2 bases at J; junction bases unmatched: 12. The CDR3 sequence is 16 residues long. Looked up from germline, CDR1 is MNHEY and CDR2 is SMNVEV (reference sequence). The CDR3 here is CASGSPSGPDTDTQYF. In DNA form, the CDR3 reads TGTGCCAGCGGCAGTCCTAGCGGGCCGGACACAGATACGCAGTATTTT.

This clone has at least ten counts. This chain links TRBV20-1 with TRBJ1-3; D unresolved. Germline loops: CDR1 DFQATT, CDR2 SNEGSKA (reference sequence). The length of the CDR3 is 13 residues. V was clipped by 0 bases and J by 6 bases, with 9 bases between them. DNA for the CDR3: TGCAGTGCTAGAGATGACCGGGTAAACACCATATATTTT. Amino acid sequence: CSARDDRVNTIYF.

This clone was seen repeatedly, ten times or more. This sequence joins TRBV6-6 and TRBJ1-2, with TRBD1 matching over 10 bases. Germline V gene lookup returns CDR1 MNHNY and CDR2 SVGAGI (reference sequence). The CDR3 covers 16 residues. With 2 bases clipped from V and 0 bases from J, the junction kept 3 bases outside the gene matches. The CDR3 nucleotides are TGTGCCAGCAGTTACGGACAGGGGGTAACTAACTATGGCTACACCTTC. Translated: CASSYGQGVTNYGYTF.

As concerns this clone: A read error may explain this, as a much larger clone is one base away. V and J are TRBV6-2 or TRBV6-3 and TRBJ1-6; a weak D match, TRBD1 (6 bases). The V gene's germline CDR1 is MNHEY and CDR2 SVGEGT. V was trimmed by 2 bases and J by 8 bases, leaving 10 bases between them. The CDR3 has 14 amino acids. The CDR3 region has the DNA TGTGCCAGCAGTTACAGGGGGGCAGATTCACCCCTCCACTTT. This translates into CASSYRGADSPLHF.

This clone was recorded many times. The CDR3 is CASSTPAGAGANVLTF. CDR3 nucleotides: TGTGCCAGCAGTACCCCGGCGGGGGCAGGGGCCAACGTCCTGACTTTC. This chain links TRBV28 with TRBJ2-6; possibly TRBD2 for D (7 bases). The CDR3 totals 16 residues. Deletions cut 5 bases from V and 4 bases from J, with 15 bases between. From germline, CDR1 is MDHEN and CDR2 SYDVKM. Together with reference TRBV28 and TRBJ2-6, the CDR3 gives the full variable domain: DVKVTQSSRYLVKRTGEKVFLECVQDMDHENMFWYRQDPGLGLRLIYFSYDVKMKEKGDIPEGYSVSREKKERFSLILESASTNQTSMYLCASSTPAGAGANVLTFGAGSRLTVL.

This clone has only a few counts. This may be a read error: a much more frequent sequence differs by one nucleotide. CDR3 sequence reads: CASSSWRTEIAKNIQYF. The CDR3 nucleotides are TGTGCCAGCAGTTCTTGGAGGACTGAAATAGCCAAAAACATTCAGTACTTC. The gene calls are TRBV6-2 or TRBV6-3 and TRBJ2-4; D perhaps matches TRBD2 (5 bases). Germline CDR1 reads MNHEY; CDR2 reads SVGEGT. V was pared by 4 bases and J by 0 bases, with 16 bases between. This CDR3 has 17 residues.

This clone appeared many times. V is TRBV7-9 and J is TRBJ1-2, with D possibly being TRBD1 (5 bases). V was pared by 5 bases and J by 3 bases, with 16 bases between. Per the germline V gene, CDR1 is SEHNR and CDR2 is FQNEAQ (reference sequence). This CDR3 has 15 residues. This CDR3 reads CASSPASRGDYGYTF. CDR3 DNA: TGTGCCAGCAGCCCCGCGTCGCGGGGCGACTATGGCTACACCTTC.

There are many counts of this clone. The chain combines TRBV30 with TRBJ2-3, with 9 bases aligning to TRBD2. CDR3 size: 13 residues. V lost 5 bases to trimming and J lost 6 bases; unmatched junction nucleotides: 6. CDR1 is GTSNPN and CDR2 is SVGIG in the germline V gene (reference sequence). CDR3 coding DNA: TGTGCCTGGGCTAGCGGGACCTGGGATACGCAGTATTTT. It specifies CAWASGTWDTQYF.

This sequence joins TRBV25-1 and TRBJ2-3; perhaps TRBD2 as D (7 bases). The CDR3 is 16 residues long. Germline V lookup: CDR1 MGHDK, CDR2 SYGVNS. Trimming removed 4 bases from V and 6 bases from J, with 20 bases in between. CDR3 residues: CASSVNSGGAEDTQYF. The CDR3 DNA reads TGTGCCAGCAGTGTTAATAGTGGGGGGGCAGAGGATACGCAGTATTTT.

This clone was recorded many times. The chain carries TRBV12-3 or TRBV12-4 and TRBJ1-4; 8 nucleotides match TRBD1. The CDR3 is 14 amino acids. V dropped 7 bases and J dropped 8; count of bases not matched to a gene: 9. The DNA for the CDR3 is TGTGCCAGCACCGACAGGGGAGTGGGGGAAAAACTGTTTTTT. This codes for CASTDRGVGEKLFF.

This clone was recorded at least ten times. The identical CDR3 is also encoded by other nucleotide sequences in the sample. The chain recombines TRBV11-1 with TRBJ2-5, with a possible D match to TRBD1 (5 bases). Germline CDR1 reads SGHAT; CDR2 reads FQDESV (reference sequence). Trimming removed 5 bases from V and 2 bases from J, with 15 bases in between. CDR3 size: 15 residues. This CDR3 reads CASSPSAAGQETQYF. The DNA of the CDR3 is TGTGCCAGCAGCCCCTCCGCTGCAGGGCAAGAGACCCAGTACTTC.

This clone was counted many times. The chain carries TRBV4-3 and TRBJ2-7; TRBD1 aligns across 7 bases. The ends lost 1 base at V and 4 bases at J; junction bases unmatched: 7. The CDR3 extends over 15 amino acids. Germline lookup yields CDR1 LGHNA and CDR2 YSLEER. CDR3 amino acids: CASSQGRQGIYEQYF. The CDR3 nucleotides are TGCGCCAGCAGCCAAGGACGACAGGGTATTTACGAGCAGTACTTC.